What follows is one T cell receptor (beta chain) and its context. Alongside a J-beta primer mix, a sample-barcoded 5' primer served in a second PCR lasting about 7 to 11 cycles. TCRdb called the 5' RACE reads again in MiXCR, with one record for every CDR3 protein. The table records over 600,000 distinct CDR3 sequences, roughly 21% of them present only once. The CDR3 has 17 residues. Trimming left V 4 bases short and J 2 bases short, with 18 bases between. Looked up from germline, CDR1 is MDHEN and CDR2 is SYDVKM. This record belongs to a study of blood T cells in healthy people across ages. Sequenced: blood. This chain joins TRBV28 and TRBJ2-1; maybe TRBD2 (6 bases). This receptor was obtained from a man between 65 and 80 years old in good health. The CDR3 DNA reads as TGTGCCAGCAGTTCTCCGGAAGGGCGGGACGCCTACAATGAGCAGTTCTTC. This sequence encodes CASSSPEGRDAYNEQFF.